These 10 T cell receptor beta chains were sequenced from one sample in a study of cytomegalovirus exposure and HLA in healthy donors. Vbeta (60) and Jbeta (13) primers were used in the PCR. Produced via immunoSEQ multiplex PCR; TCRdb's table is partial and in-frame only. This sample has approximately 210,000 clones, with about nine tenths found just once. The sample was PBMCs. The receptors here all came from a man aged 25-45 years in good health and CMV-seronegative.

The chain uses TRBV5-4 and TRBJ2-2; D not certain. CDR3 length: 14 amino acids. The V gene's germline CDR1 is SGHNT and CDR2 YYREEE (reference sequence). V was clipped by 4 bases and J by 4 bases, with 11 bases between them. CDR3 DNA sequence: TGTGCCAGCAGCCACACAGAAGGCACCGGGGAGCTGTTTTTT. Protein product: CASSHTEGTGELFF. The variable domain in full, with the rest retrieved from reference TRBV5-4 and TRBJ2-2, is ETGVTQSPTHLIKTRGQQVTLRCSSQSGHNTVSWYQQALGQGPQFIFQYYREEENGRGNFPPRFSGLQFPNYSSELNVNALELDDSALYLCASSHTEGTGELFFGEGSRLTVL.

The J gene is TRBJ1-2, the V gene TRBV6-5, with 10 bases identical to TRBD1. There are 14 residues in the CDR3. J lost 5 bases, V lost 7 bases, and 7 bases had no gene match. Germline V gene sequence: CDR1 MNHEY, CDR2 SVGAGI. The CDR3 nucleotides read TGTGCCAGCACTCCTACGGACAGGGGGTATGGCTACACCTTC. It codes for CASTPTDRGYGYTF.

J is TRBJ1-5 and V is TRBV7-2; 9 nucleotides match TRBD1. J lost 5 bases, V lost 0 bases, and 8 bases had no gene match. Germline V gene data show CDR1 as SGHTA and CDR2 as FQGNSA. The CDR3 contains 17 residues. The CDR3 DNA reads TGTGCCAGCAGCTTAGCAGGACAGGGGATCCCCTATCAGCCCCAGCATTTT. It specifies CASSLAGQGIPYQPQHF.

The rearrangement uses TRBV7-2 and TRBJ2-3, with a tentative D call TRBD2 (5 bases). CDR3 length: 16 amino acids. Germline CDR1 is SGHTA and CDR2 is FQGNSA. The V gene lost 5 bases and the J gene lost 4 bases, with 19 bases spanning the gap. CDR3 amino acids: CASSPQAAPPADTQYF. CDR3 in DNA: TGTGCCAGCAGCCCCCAAGCGGCACCCCCCGCAGATACGCAGTATTTT.

This chain connects TRBV18 to TRBJ2-1, with D possibly being TRBD1 (6 bases). The CDR3 length is 17 residues. CDR1 is KGHSH and CDR2 is LQKENI in the germline V gene. V shed 0 bases and J shed 0 bases, with 12 bases lying between them. CDR3 DNA sequence: TGTGCCAGCTCACCACCTGGCCCAGGGGCCTCCTACAATGAGCAGTTCTTC. This gives the protein CASSPPGPGASYNEQFF.

The chain recombines TRBV30 with TRBJ1-1; 8 bases align to TRBD1. The CDR3 covers 14 residues. CDR1 is GTSNPN and CDR2 is SVGIG in the germline V gene (reference sequence). V lost 6 bases and J lost 4; bases outside the gene matches: 10. DNA for the CDR3: TGTGCCTGCGAGCTGTACAGGGGGGTCACTGAAGCTTTCTTT. It codes for CACELYRGVTEAFF. The full variable domain, with the rest looked up from reference TRBV30 and TRBJ1-1, is SQTIHQWPATLVQPVGSPLSLECTVEGTSNPNLYWYRQAAGRGLQLLFYSVGIGQISSEVPQNLSASRPQDRQFILSSKKLLLSDSGFYLCACELYRGVTEAFFGQGTRLTVV.

This chain joins TRBV7-2 and TRBJ2-7; D possibly corresponds to TRBD2 (6 bases). Trimming left V 2 bases short and J 6 bases short, with 20 bases between. This CDR3 comprises 16 residues. CDR1 and CDR2 from the germline V gene are SGHTA and FQGNSA. The CDR3 DNA sequence: TGTGCCAGCAGCTTAATAGGAGGGGCACCCGGGGGCGAGCAGTACTTC. Its translation: CASSLIGGAPGGEQYF.

With regard to this clone: It is unclear where the CDR3 begins or ends on the DNA, so no DNA is shown, and the CDR3 is as TCRdb lists it. This rearrangement joins TRBV13 to TRBJ1-4. Germline CDR1 and CDR2: PRHDT and FYEKMQ (reference sequence). Inclusive of both ends, the CDR3 amounts to 13 amino acids. The CDR3 region is CASSLVGDGILFF.

The chain links TRBV5-1 to TRBJ1-1, with D uncertain. The CDR3 extends over 12 amino acids. From germline, CDR1 is SGHRS and CDR2 YFSETQ. V lost 3 bases and J lost 1, with 4 bases in between. CDR3 region: CASSSGNTEAFF. In DNA, the CDR3 is TGCGCCAGCAGCTCCGGGAACACTGAAGCTTTCTTT.

This chain connects TRBV6-5 to TRBJ1-4; possible D gene TRBD1, 6 bases. The CDR3 is 13 residues long. V gave up 6 bases and J gave up 8 bases, with 13 bases separating them. Germline CDR1 is MNHEY and CDR2 is SVGAGI. In DNA, the CDR3 is TGTGCCAGCAGGGCAGGGGTGGGGGAAAAACTGTTTTTT. The encoded protein is CASRAGVGEKLFF.